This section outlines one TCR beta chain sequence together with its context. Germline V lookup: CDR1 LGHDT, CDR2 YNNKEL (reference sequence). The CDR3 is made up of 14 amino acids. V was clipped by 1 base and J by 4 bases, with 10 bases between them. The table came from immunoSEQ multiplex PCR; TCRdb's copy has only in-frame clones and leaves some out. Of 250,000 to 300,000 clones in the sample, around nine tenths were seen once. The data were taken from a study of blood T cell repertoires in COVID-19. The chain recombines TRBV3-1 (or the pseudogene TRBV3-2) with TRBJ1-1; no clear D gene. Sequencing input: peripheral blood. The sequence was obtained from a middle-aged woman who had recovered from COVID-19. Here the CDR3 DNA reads TGTGCCAGCAGCCAAGGGGTTCGGGTCACTGAAGCTTTCTTT. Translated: CASSQGVRVTEAFF.